Listed below are T cell receptor beta chains from one sample, sequenced in a study of read filtering for tumor transcriptome and immune sequencing. TCRdb fed the reads into MiXCR, producing one record per CDR3 protein. In the table there are about 130,000 distinct CDR3 sequences, 13% of which are singletons. The sample taken for sequencing was a population of CD138-negative cells sorted from bone marrow. These receptors came from a donor at least 40 years old with multiple myeloma. The CDR3 runs from the conserved cysteine through the conserved F or W. A D gene is named only where the DNA matches it firmly. Size is omitted from some rows. Given values are once, few, many or a class for expanded clones.

cdr3_aa cdr3_nt j_call clone_size v_call d_call
CASTQSRIYGELFF TGTGCCAGCACCCAATCCAGGATTTACGGGGAGCTGTTTTTT TRBJ2-2 few TRBV7-2 NA
CASSQDSQREGTDTQYF TGTGCCAGCAGCCAAGATAGCCAGCGGGAGGGCACAGATACGCAGTATTTT TRBJ2-3 many TRBV4-2 TRBD2
CASSLAGTGELFF TGTGCCAGCAGCTTAGCGGGGACCGGGGAGCTGTTTTTT TRBJ2-2 many TRBV7-9 NA
CASSSYSRDTEAFF TGTGCCAGCAGCTCTTACTCGCGGGACACTGAAGCTTTCTTT TRBJ1-1 NA TRBV5-5 NA
CASSDSEYSNQPQHF TGTGCCAGCAGTGACTCAGAGTATAGCAATCAGCCCCAGCATTTT TRBJ1-5 few TRBV6-4 NA
CASSQDNRVDAEAFF TGCGCCAGCAGCCAAGATAACAGGGTGGACGCTGAAGCTTTCTTT TRBJ1-1 many TRBV4-1 NA
CASSSIRSAGETQYF TGTGCCAGCAGCTCAATCCGGTCGGCAGGAGAGACCCAGTACTTC TRBJ2-5 many TRBV7-2 NA
CASSRRLGYEQFF TGTGCCAGCAGCCGGAGATTGGGCTACGAGCAGTTCTTC TRBJ2-1 many TRBV7-2 NA
CASCRDGTYEQYF TGTGCCAGCTGCCGGGACGGTACCTACGAGCAGTACTTC TRBJ2-7 many TRBV6-6 NA
CASSFTGESGYTF TGTGCCAGCAGTTTCACAGGGGAATCTGGCTACACCTTC TRBJ1-2 NA TRBV12-3/TRBV12-4 TRBD1
CASKVPEVPDTQYF TGTGCCAGTAAGGTGCCCGAGGTTCCAGATACGCAGTATTTT TRBJ2-3 NA TRBV19 NA
CASSFGTLGTGELFF TGCGCCAGCAGCTTTGGGACACTGGGCACCGGGGAGCTGTTTTTT TRBJ2-2 many TRBV5-1 NA
CASQYRYTDTQYF TGTGCCAGTCAATACAGATACACAGATACGCAGTATTTT TRBJ2-3 many TRBV6-2/TRBV6-3 NA
CSAPTSGGYQETQYF TGCAGTGCTCCTACTAGCGGGGGGTACCAAGAGACCCAGTACTTC TRBJ2-5 many TRBV20-1 TRBD2
CASSFTGADTGELFF TGCGCCAGCAGCTTTACGGGAGCGGACACCGGGGAGCTGTTTTTT TRBJ2-2 many TRBV5-1 NA
CSISTSGGTDTQYF TGCAGCATTTCGACTAGCGGGGGCACAGATACGCAGTATTTT TRBJ2-3 many TRBV29-1 TRBD2
CASSLRPGLAGSERRNEQFF TGTGCCAGCAGCCTACGCCCCGGACTAGCGGGGTCTGAAAGGAGGAATGAGCAGTTCTTC TRBJ2-1 NA TRBV7-3 TRBD2
CASSYHEPGRQPQHF TGTGCCAGCAGTTACCACGAGCCTGGAAGGCAGCCCCAGCATTTT TRBJ1-5 many TRBV6-2/TRBV6-3 NA
CSAKTQGGNQPQHF TGCAGTGCTAAAACACAGGGGGGGAATCAGCCCCAGCATTTT TRBJ1-5 many TRBV20-1 TRBD1
CASSLFSRQNNEQFF TGCGCCAGCAGCTTGTTCTCACGGCAGAACAATGAGCAGTTCTTC TRBJ2-1 many TRBV5-1 NA
CASSLYATGAGANVLTF TGTGCCAGCAGTTTATACGCGACAGGGGCTGGGGCCAACGTCCTGACTTTC TRBJ2-6 many TRBV28 TRBD1
CASSTGQGTTGELFF TGTGCCAGCAGCACAGGACAGGGTACCACCGGGGAGCTGTTTTTT TRBJ2-2 few TRBV11-3 TRBD1
CASSSMGGQETQYF TGTGCCAGCAGCTCGATGGGCGGCCAAGAGACCCAGTACTTC TRBJ2-5 many TRBV7-9 NA
CASSQGTSAYNELFF TGCGCCAGCAGCCAAGGCACTAGCGCTTACAATGAGCTGTTCTTC TRBJ2-1 many TRBV4-1 TRBD2
CASSVGAGANVLTF TGTGCCAGCAGCGTAGGGGCTGGGGCCAACGTCCTGACTTTC TRBJ2-6 many TRBV9 NA
CASSFGGAGVDTQYF TGTGCCAGCAGCTTTGGGGGTGCGGGAGTAGATACGCAGTATTTT TRBJ2-3 NA TRBV7-9 TRBD2
CSAYSGRTGAINEQFF TGCAGTGCTTACTCCGGAAGGACAGGGGCGATCAATGAGCAGTTCTTC TRBJ2-1 many TRBV20-1 TRBD1
CASSDSRGGSQHF TGTGCCAGCAGTGACTCGCGAGGCGGGTCCCAGCATTTT TRBJ1-5 many TRBV6-4 NA
CSVEGAGADTQYF TGCAGCGTTGAAGGGGCAGGGGCAGATACGCAGTATTTT TRBJ2-3 many TRBV29-1 NA
CASKRTRNPEQYF TGTGCCAGCAAGCGGACTAGGAACCCCGAGCAGTACTTC TRBJ2-7 many TRBV2 TRBD2
CASSRLAGTQYF TGTGCCAGTAGCCGACTAGCGGGGACGCAGTATTTT TRBJ2-3 few TRBV19 TRBD2
CSVRPDDSSYNEQFF TGCAGCGTCCGACCTGACGATAGCTCCTACAATGAGCAGTTCTTC TRBJ2-1 many TRBV29-1 NA
CSVALAGAETQYF TGCAGCGTTGCCCTAGCGGGAGCAGAGACCCAGTACTTC TRBJ2-5 many TRBV29-1 TRBD2
CASSLQGQEHLPLHF TGTGCCAGCAGCTTACAAGGACAGGAACATTTACCCCTCCACTTT TRBJ1-6 many TRBV7-2 TRBD1
CATSNRGHEQFF TGTGCCACCAGCAACAGGGGGCATGAGCAGTTCTTC TRBJ2-1 many TRBV15 TRBD1
CASSSSPGQGRTGELFF TGTGCCAGTAGTTCCTCTCCGGGACAGGGACGCACCGGGGAGCTGTTTTTT TRBJ2-2 many TRBV19 TRBD1
CAWVAGSGNTIYF TGTGCCTGGGTGGCAGGCTCTGGAAACACCATATATTTT TRBJ1-3 NA TRBV30 NA